The 4 T cell receptor beta chains listed next were all sequenced from one sample in a study of CD8 T cells in ankylosing spondylitis. TCRdb itself ran the 5' RACE reads through MiXCR, one entry per CDR3 protein. This sample has some 840,000 distinct CDR3 sequences; 12% occur once, and the top ten carry around 0.51%. Study results and limitations: Ankylosing spondylitis blood seemed to carry a telltale TCR beta motif made of roughly 8 highly homologous variants.

These receptors have no identified antigens. Input material: blood, either unsorted or a sorted T cell fraction (not recorded which). The origin of the receptors is a male donor with ankylosing spondylitis.

The CDR3 DNA reads as TGTGCCAGCAGTCACCGATCCGGTGGGTCGGATACGCAGTATTTT. Translated: CASSHRSGGSDTQYF. The J gene is TRBJ2-3, the V gene TRBV6-2 or TRBV6-3, with D hard to call. The CDR3 has 15 residues. Trimming removed 5 bases at V and 6 bases at J, with 18 bases between. CDR1 and CDR2 from the germline V gene are MNHEY and SVGEGT.

The chain recombines TRBV3-1 with TRBJ2-1; 7 bases align to TRBD2. The CDR3 runs 16 residues. The ends lost 3 bases at V and 2 bases at J; junction bases unmatched: 7. Germline V lookup: CDR1 LGHDT, CDR2 YNNKEL (reference sequence). Here the CDR3 DNA reads TGTGCCAGCAGCCACCGGGGGGTCAGAGCCTACAATGAGCAGTTCTTC. Encoded protein: CASSHRGVRAYNEQFF.

This clonotype was found a few times. The chain employs TRBV5-1 and TRBJ2-1, with TRBD1 matching over 9 bases. J gave up 9 bases and V 5 bases, and 15 bases lay outside the gene matches. The CDR3 is 16 amino acids. Germline V gene lookup returns CDR1 SGHRS and CDR2 YFSETQ. The CDR3 loop reads CASRLTPGQGVGEQFF. The CDR3 DNA follows: TGCGCCAGCAGGCTAACTCCGGGACAGGGCGTGGGTGAGCAGTTCTTC.

This clonotype was detected ten times or more. V is TRBV12-3 or TRBV12-4 and J is TRBJ1-5, with 7 bases that match TRBD1. Trimming at V came to 2 bases and at J to 5 bases, leaving 6 bases not matched to a gene. The CDR3 is made up of 15 amino acids. This CDR3 is CASSLTGDSYQPQHF. CDR3 DNA sequence: TGTGCCAGCAGTTTAACTGGGGACAGTTATCAGCCCCAGCATTTT.